This TCR beta chain stems from a study of T cells expressing NK-cell markers (dated by TCRdb to between 2020 and 2021). As for the study more broadly: TCR beta-chain repertoires were profiled in sorted CD3+CD56+NKG2C+, CD3+CD56+NKG2C- and CD3+CD56-NKG2C+ T-cell subsets from fewer than 10 donors. Among the eight sequenced donors, seven were HCMV-seropositive and one was HCMV-seronegative. Illumina HiSeq 2000/2500, MiSeq or NextSeq was used to sequence libraries as 2 x 150 bp reads. All eight donors whose samples were sequenced were randomly selected healthy volunteers, three of them men and five women.

Summary of the overall study and its limitations: In more than 5 donors, the dominant CD3+CD56+NKG2C+ clonotypes ranked among the top 10 CD8+ clonotypes, making up about 1.0-7.5% of CD8+ T cells. Those dominant clonotypes were again the most abundant among CD3+CD56-NKG2C+ cells in a few donors, at about 25-60.1%. It remained unclear whether the expanded NKG2C-expressing T cell clones were specific for HCMV antigens.

Sequencing instrument: Illumina HiSeq 2000. TCR beta cDNA libraries were made by 5'RACE template switching that added a universal primer site and unique molecular identifiers. cDNA synthesis was primed from the TCR beta constant segment, followed by two successive PCR amplification steps. On the authors' methods: MIGEC handled demultiplexing of the reads and grouping by UMI, while MiTCR was used to assemble and quantify clonotypes. To exclude erroneous sequences, any TCR cDNA sequence not supported by at least two reads was discarded. The tcR package was used for downstream repertoire analysis, and clonotypes were matched across fractions by CDR3 nucleotide sequence plus V segment. VDJmatch was used to annotate antigen specificity against VDJdb, with one amino acid substitution allowed in CDR3. TCRdb reprocessed the raw reads; every CDR3 protein sequence is a single record, and DNA is not supplied. These V and J calls rely on TCRdb rather than the paper's analysis. The table held for this sample gives about 260,000 distinct CDR3 sequences. Around 4.2% of the sample is held by the ten biggest clonotypes.

Notes on this clonotype: It lacks a known antigen.

A commercial ELISA kit detecting HCMV-specific IgG in serum was used to determine HCMV serostatus. Ficoll density gradient centrifugation was used to isolate peripheral blood mononuclear cells from blood. Sequencing input: blood T cells: a sorted CD56 or NKG2C T cell subset, CD4+ or CD8+ T cells, or bulk PBMC T cells (not recorded which). The clonotype originates from a woman between 18 and 70 years old in good health.

The CDR3 protein is CASSLLLLAGAGTGELFF. The receptor chain draws on TRBV5-1 and TRBJ2-2; TCRdb's assignment of TRBD2 cannot be checked, as there is no DNA. The CDR3 holds 18 amino acids from the cysteine to the phenylalanine. DNA was not recorded. The germline V gene provides CDR1 SGHRS and CDR2 YFSETQ.